This is a list of T cell receptor beta chains from one sample in a study of blood T cell repertoires in COVID-19. The protocol was immunoSEQ multiplex PCR, while the TCRdb copy is restricted to in-frame clones and leaves out a portion. The table records hundreds of thousands of clones, around nine tenths of them present only once. The sample taken for sequencing was PBMCs or T cells enriched from blood (not recorded which). These receptors all come from a woman aged 18-29 years who had been exposed to COVID-19. Both conserved end residues are trimmed from each CDR3. The order of the fields is CDR3 length, V gene, D gene, CDR3 protein. The D gene is left open where the match is weak.

>11|TRBV11-1|-
ASGWTEHNEQF
>17|TRBV13|-
ASSLVVWDNALSGNTIY
>12|TRBV11-3|TRBD1
ASSQDRGNNEQF
>14|TRBV28|TRBD2
ASSPAGGQGYNEQF
>13|TRBV11-3|TRBD1
ASSSWTGPNTEAF
>11|TRBV28|-
ASSYTGYGGYT
>15|TRBV3-1/TRBV3-2|TRBD2
ASSPGGRAGGTDTQY
>12|TRBV9|-
ASSVGGIGTEAF
>17|TRBV9|TRBD1
ASSVASGQGASYNSPLH
>14|TRBV7-9|-
ASSLQRLAPTYEQY
>15|TRBV5-4|TRBD2
ASRARSSGGASDTQY
>12|TRBV6-5|-
ASRVGGGPYEQY
>14|TRBV27|TRBD1
ASSLPGGQGLNEQF
>14|TRBV19|TRBD1
ASSAGTGPLQEKLF
>14|TRBV18|TRBD1
ASSLTGGQGNQPQH